This TCR beta chain was profiled in a study of T cell changes during pregnancy in multiple sclerosis. Produced via immunoSEQ multiplex PCR; TCRdb's table is partial and in-frame only. This table has 50,000 or so clones, nearly 95% appearing once. Sequencing was performed on peripheral blood, taken in the third trimester of pregnancy. This TCR was sampled from a female donor with multiple sclerosis, enrolled in a pregnancy study.

The DNA of the CDR3 is TGTGCCAGCAGCTTGTACGAGTTGAACACCGGGGAGCTGTTTTTT. Residues: CASSLYELNTGELFF. The chain recombines TRBV7-2 with TRBJ2-2, with D hard to call. The germline gives CDR1 SGHTA, CDR2 FQGNSA. The V end was cut by 3 bases, the J end by 1 base, with 9 bases between. This CDR3 contains 15 residues.